These 10 T cell receptor beta chains share one sample of origin, sequenced in a study of T cells after yellow fever vaccination. TCRdb re-analysed the 5' RACE reads in MiXCR, keeping a single row per CDR3 protein. The sample records 300,000 to 400,000 distinct CDR3 sequences, approximately 5.7% being singletons. The specimen was PBMCs, collected 5 days after the yellow fever booster vaccination. All receptors derive from a man aged 30-40 years who received the YFV17D yellow fever vaccine.

This clonotype was observed a few times. The V gene is TRBV28, the J gene TRBJ2-7, with 10 bases identical to TRBD2. The CDR3 runs to 17 residues. Germline lookup yields CDR1 MDHEN and CDR2 SYDVKM. V was pared by 6 bases and J by 0 bases, with 11 bases of the junction left unmatched. The CDR3: CASSPTSGWGYSYEQYF. Written as DNA, the CDR3 is TGTGCCAGCAGCCCGACTAGCGGGTGGGGCTACTCCTACGAGCAGTACTTC.

This clonotype was seen more than once but under ten times. The chain employs TRBV5-6 and TRBJ2-7; D may be TRBD1 (6 bases). This CDR3 has 14 residues. V was trimmed by 0 bases and J by 3 bases, leaving 10 bases between them. Per the germline V gene, CDR1 is SGHDT and CDR2 is YYEEEE. CDR3 loop: CASSLVGDNYEQYF. CDR3 coding DNA: TGTGCCAGCAGCTTGGTGGGGGACAACTACGAGCAGTACTTC.

This clonotype was recorded at least ten times. This rearrangement joins TRBV7-2 to TRBJ1-3; the D is unclear. The germline gives CDR1 SGHTA, CDR2 FQGNSA. Trimming removed 1 base at V and 2 bases at J, with 9 bases between. The CDR3 loop spans 15 amino acids. The CDR3 bases are TGTGCCAGCAGCTTAGTTCGGGTTGCTGGAAACACCATATATTTT. This sequence encodes CASSLVRVAGNTIYF.

Only a few counts were recorded for this clonotype. This chain links TRBV29-1 with TRBJ2-3; D might be TRBD1 (5 bases). Germline CDR1 SQVTM, CDR2 ANQGSEA. The CDR3 sequence is 12 residues long. V lost 2 bases and J 6 bases, leaving 9 bases between the germline ends. The CDR3 DNA follows: TGCAGCGTTGAAAGGGGTGGGGATACGCAGTATTTT. Its protein product is CSVERGGDTQYF.

This clonotype was observed at least ten times. The chain joins TRBV20-1 to TRBJ2-1; D remains unclear. This CDR3 has 12 residues. Germline CDR1 DFQATT, CDR2 SNEGSKA (reference sequence). Trimming took off 4 bases at V and 9 bases at J, with 13 bases between the two ends. The CDR3 DNA sequence: TGCAGTGCTACACCCCTGGATATTGAGCAGTTCTTC. Encoded protein: CSATPLDIEQFF.

The rearrangement joins TRBV12-3 or TRBV12-4 to TRBJ2-4, with D perhaps matching TRBD1 or TRBD2 (5 bases each). V lost 5 bases to trimming and J lost 9 bases, with 14 bases between them. The CDR3 length is 13 residues. The CDR3 here is CASSPLGAGIQYF. CDR3 DNA sequence: TGTGCCAGCAGTCCCCTCGGGGCCGGCATTCAGTACTTC.

V is TRBV19 and J is TRBJ2-2; tentative D call: TRBD2 (7 bases). CDR1 LNHDA and CDR2 SQIVND come from the germline V gene (reference sequence). The V and J ends lost 4 bases and 2 bases respectively, with 17 bases between them. The CDR3 totals 17 residues. The CDR3 sequence: CASSNHGGLHNTGELFF. In nucleotides, the CDR3 is TGTGCCAGTAGTAACCACGGGGGGCTCCACAACACCGGGGAGCTGTTTTTT.

V gene TRBV19 combines with J gene TRBJ2-1, with D unclear. V shed 1 base and J shed 4 bases, with 11 bases lying between them. CDR3 size: 15 residues. Germline assignment: CDR1 LNHDA and CDR2 SQIVND (reference sequence). This chain's CDR3 is CASSIGPPDYNEQFF. The CDR3 DNA is TGTGCCAGTAGTATAGGTCCCCCCGATTACAATGAGCAGTTCTTC.

The J gene is TRBJ2-2, the V gene TRBV12-3 or TRBV12-4; the D gene is possibly TRBD1 (6 bases). The V end lost 5 bases, the J end lost 8 bases, and 21 bases lay between the germline ends. This CDR3 is built from 16 residues. CDR3 residues: CASSLTRVTGGGELFF. The DNA of the CDR3 is TGTGCCAGCAGTCTAACCCGAGTGACAGGTGGAGGGGAGCTGTTTTTT.

Only a few counts were recorded for this clonotype. The chain couples TRBV19 to TRBJ1-1, with a possible D match to TRBD1 (6 bases). V was pared by 7 bases and J by 8 bases, with 26 bases between. There are 16 residues in the CDR3. Germline V gene lookup returns CDR1 LNHDA and CDR2 SQIVND (reference sequence). DNA of the CDR3: TGTGCCAGTATCCCTCGGTCCAGCCAGGGGAGAAGAGAAGCTTTCTTT. Translation: CASIPRSSQGRREAFF.